The 18 T cell receptor beta chains in this list originate from one sample, sequenced in a study of shared clonotypes between healthy human individuals. The table came from immunoSEQ multiplex PCR; TCRdb's copy has only in-frame clones and leaves some out. There are some 2 million clones in the sample; about 95% occur only once, and approximately 0.13% lies in the top ten. Sequencing was performed on naive CD4+ T cells sorted from blood. Subset in this sample: CD45RA+ positively selected. Receptors were obtained from a man in his late teens or twenties in good health.

This chain uses TRBV2 with TRBJ1-2, with 10 bases that match TRBD1. This CDR3 spans 15 amino acids. Losses at the gene ends were 6 bases for V and 5 bases for J; bases not matched to a gene: 9. The germline gives CDR1 SNHLY, CDR2 FYNNEI. The CDR3 loop is CASSPGQGGQYGYTF. DNA of the CDR3: TGTGCCAGCAGCCCAGGACAGGGGGGTCAGTATGGCTACACCTTC.

The chain is built from TRBV30 and TRBJ1-5; tentative D call: TRBD1 (6 bases). This CDR3 is built from 15 residues. The V gene's germline CDR1 is GTSNPN and CDR2 SVGIG (reference sequence). The V and J ends lost 4 bases and 4 bases respectively, with 17 bases between them. The DNA for the CDR3 is TGTGCCTGGACACCCGGGCAGGGGAGGAATCAGCCCCAGCATTTT. This sequence encodes CAWTPGQGRNQPQHF.

V gene TRBV5-4 combines with J gene TRBJ2-2, with 8 bases identical to TRBD1. J was trimmed by 5 bases and V by 1 base; bases with no gene match: 4. This CDR3 contains 15 residues. Germline V gives CDR1 SGHNT, CDR2 YYREEE (reference sequence). The CDR3 coding sequence is TGTGCCAGCAGCTTGAGACAGGGGTCGACCGGGGAGCTGTTTTTT. Encoded protein: CASSLRQGSTGELFF.

This chain uses TRBV7-2 with TRBJ2-1, with 11 bases lining up with TRBD2. CDR3 size: 17 residues. After removal of 5 bases from V and 6 bases from J, the junction contained 12 bases not matched to a gene. CDR1 is SGHTA, CDR2 FQGNSA, per germline. CDR3 in amino acids: CASSDPLLAGGPNEQFF. CDR3 nucleotide sequence: TGTGCCAGCAGCGATCCCCTCCTAGCGGGGGGCCCCAATGAGCAGTTCTTC.

This clone was seen a handful of times. The chain is built from TRBV5-1 and TRBJ2-3, with TRBD2 matching 10 bases. Trimming took 2 bases from V and 3 from J; bases not matched to a gene: 3. The length of the CDR3 is 15 residues. From germline, CDR1 is SGHRS and CDR2 YFSETQ. CDR3 DNA sequence: TGCGCCAGCAGCTTAGCGGGGGGGCAGACAGATACGCAGTATTTT. It is translated as CASSLAGGQTDTQYF. The whole variable domain, filled in from reference TRBV5-1 and TRBJ2-3, reads KAGVTQTPRYLIKTRGQQVTLSCSPISGHRSVSWYQQTPGQGLQFLFEYFSETQRNKGNFPGRFSGRQFSNSRSEMNVSTLELGDSALYLCASSLAGGQTDTQYFGPGTRLTVL.

This clone was observed a handful of times. V and J are TRBV9 and TRBJ1-5, with a tentative D call TRBD1 (5 bases). This CDR3 region has 15 residues. V lost 3 bases and J lost 0, with 10 bases in between. Germline assignment: CDR1 SGDLS and CDR2 YYNGEE. The CDR3 region is CASSARDGSNQPQHF. CDR3 nucleotide sequence: TGTGCCAGCAGCGCCCGGGACGGTAGCAATCAGCCCCAGCATTTT.

The chain is built from TRBV10-2 and TRBJ1-5; TRBD1 matches 7 bases. This CDR3 is 14 amino acids long. From germline, CDR1 is WSHSY and CDR2 SAAADI. The trim removed 5 bases at V and 4 bases at J, leaving 5 bases unmatched. Here the CDR3 DNA reads TGCGCCAGCAGTCCGCGGGACAGTAATCAGCCCCAGCATTTT. Encoded protein: CASSPRDSNQPQHF.

The chain has TRBV6-1 and TRBJ1-2; D ambiguous. The CDR3 loop spans 13 amino acids. Germline lookup yields CDR1 MNHNS and CDR2 SASEGT. V was pared by 3 bases and J by 13 bases, with 18 bases between. CDR3 in amino acids: CASSEWEVRRCTF. The CDR3 region has the DNA TGTGCCAGCAGTGAGTGGGAAGTCAGGAGGTGCACCTTC.

The chain recombines TRBV7-2 with TRBJ2-3; no clear D gene. Trimming took off 2 bases at V and 4 bases at J, with 4 bases between the two ends. This CDR3 spans 12 amino acids. The germline V gene has CDR1 SGHTA and CDR2 FQGNSA. The DNA for the CDR3 is TGTGCCAGCAGCTTAATTTCAGATACGCAGTATTTT. It codes for CASSLISDTQYF.

This clone came up once. The chain uses TRBV5-6 and TRBJ2-7; tentative D call: TRBD2 (6 bases). V shed 2 bases and J shed 10 bases, with 16 bases lying between them. Germline-derived CDR1 and CDR2 are SGHDT and YYEEEE. There are 13 residues in the CDR3. CDR3: CASSFRRAAGQYF. The CDR3 nucleotides read TGTGCCAGCAGCTTCAGGAGGGCAGCGGGCCAGTACTTC.

The V gene is TRBV6-5, the J gene TRBJ2-1, with 10 bases lining up with TRBD2. Germline loops: CDR1 MNHEY, CDR2 SVGAGI. The junction had 8 bases not matched to a gene; V was cut back by 6 bases and J by 6 bases. This CDR3 region has 15 residues. CDR3 protein: CASSLSGRSGNEQFF. Here the CDR3 DNA reads TGTGCCAGCAGCCTTAGCGGGAGGAGCGGCAATGAGCAGTTCTTC.

The CDR3 reads CASSPPTGYRGDTQYF. The DNA for the CDR3 is TGTGCCAGCTCACCACCGACAGGGTACCGCGGAGATACGCAGTATTTT. J is TRBJ2-3 and V is TRBV18; 7 positions agree with TRBD1. V lost 0 bases and J lost 5; bases outside the gene matches: 8. The germline CDR1 and CDR2 sequences are KGHSH and LQKENI. The CDR3 is 16 amino acids.

The chain joins TRBV7-9 to TRBJ1-1; D is possibly TRBD1 (6 bases). V lost 4 bases and J lost 8, with 11 bases in between. CDR1 is SEHNR and CDR2 is FQNEAQ in the germline V gene (reference sequence). The CDR3 covers 12 residues. The CDR3 spells CASSSDTGEAFF. The CDR3 nucleotides are TGTGCCAGCAGCTCAGACACAGGGGAAGCTTTCTTT.

With regard to this clone: At the DNA level, this CDR3 is encoded by other sequences in the same sample as well. The chain employs TRBV20-1 and TRBJ1-4; no clear D gene. The CDR3 is 10 residues long. CDR1 is DFQATT and CDR2 is SNEGSKA in the germline V gene (reference sequence). Trimming pared 4 bases from V and 5 bases from J, leaving 2 bases between. CDR3 nucleotides: TGCAGTGCTAAGAATGAAAAACTGTTTTTT. Encoded protein: CSAKNEKLFF.

The V gene is TRBV7-8, the J gene TRBJ2-7, with D uncertain. The ends were cut back, 2 bases at V and 0 bases at J, with 14 bases in the middle. The CDR3 length is 16 residues. The germline V gene has CDR1 SGHVS and CDR2 FQNEAQ. The CDR3 DNA is TGTGCCAGCAGCTTAACCCCCCGAGGCAGCTCCTACGAGCAGTACTTC. Translation gives CASSLTPRGSSYEQYF.

About this clone: At the DNA level, this CDR3 is encoded by other sequences in the same sample as well. This sequence joins TRBV30 and TRBJ1-1; a possible D gene is TRBD1 (5 bases). The CDR3 length is 13 residues. Trimming stripped 3 bases from V and 1 base from J, with 9 bases between. Germline-derived CDR1 and CDR2 are GTSNPN and SVGIG (reference sequence). This CDR3 reads CAWSADRNTEAFF. The CDR3 coding sequence is TGTGCCTGGAGCGCCGACAGGAACACTGAAGCTTTCTTT.

V and J are TRBV7-2 and TRBJ1-6; no clear D. From germline, CDR1 is SGHTA and CDR2 FQGNSA. This CDR3 has 16 residues. Trimming stripped 3 bases from V and 10 bases from J, with 19 bases between. CDR3 protein: CASSFGFKAPWSPLHF. DNA of the CDR3: TGTGCCAGCAGCTTTGGGTTTAAGGCCCCATGGTCACCCCTCCACTTT. Filled out from reference TRBV7-2 and TRBJ1-6, the complete variable domain reads GAGVSQSPSNKVTEKGKDVELRCDPISGHTALYWYRQSLGQGLEFLIYFQGNSAPDKSGLPSDRFSAERTGGSVSTLTIQRTQQEDSAVYLCASSFGFKAPWSPLHFGNGTRLTVT.

The J gene is TRBJ2-7, the V gene TRBV2; the D gene is possibly TRBD1 (6 bases). Per germline, CDR1 SNHLY and CDR2 FYNNEI. This CDR3 contains 13 residues. Trimming removed 5 bases from V and 2 bases from J, with 10 bases in between. DNA for the CDR3: TGTGCCAGCAGTAAGACAGGAACCTACGAGCAGTACTTC. Encoded protein: CASSKTGTYEQYF.